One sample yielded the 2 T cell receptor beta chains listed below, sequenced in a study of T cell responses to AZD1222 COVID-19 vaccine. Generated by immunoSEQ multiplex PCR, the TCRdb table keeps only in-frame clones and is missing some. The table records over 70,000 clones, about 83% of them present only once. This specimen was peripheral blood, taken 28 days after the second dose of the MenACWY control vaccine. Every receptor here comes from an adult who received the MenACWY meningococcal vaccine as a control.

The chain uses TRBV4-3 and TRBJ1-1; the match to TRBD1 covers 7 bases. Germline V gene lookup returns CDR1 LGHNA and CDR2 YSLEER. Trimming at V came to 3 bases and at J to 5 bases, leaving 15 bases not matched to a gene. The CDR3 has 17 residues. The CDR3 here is CASSQSLAGTDWTEAFF. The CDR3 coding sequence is TGCGCCAGCAGCCAGTCTCTGGCGGGGACAGATTGGACTGAAGCTTTCTTT.

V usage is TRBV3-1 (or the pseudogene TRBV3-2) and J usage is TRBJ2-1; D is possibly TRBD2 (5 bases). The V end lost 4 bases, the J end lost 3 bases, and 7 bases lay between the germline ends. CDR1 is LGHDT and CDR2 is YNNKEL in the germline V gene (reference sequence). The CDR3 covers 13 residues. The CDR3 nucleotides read TGTGCCAGCAGCCTGGGGAGCTACAATGAGCAGTTCTTC. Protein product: CASSLGSYNEQFF.